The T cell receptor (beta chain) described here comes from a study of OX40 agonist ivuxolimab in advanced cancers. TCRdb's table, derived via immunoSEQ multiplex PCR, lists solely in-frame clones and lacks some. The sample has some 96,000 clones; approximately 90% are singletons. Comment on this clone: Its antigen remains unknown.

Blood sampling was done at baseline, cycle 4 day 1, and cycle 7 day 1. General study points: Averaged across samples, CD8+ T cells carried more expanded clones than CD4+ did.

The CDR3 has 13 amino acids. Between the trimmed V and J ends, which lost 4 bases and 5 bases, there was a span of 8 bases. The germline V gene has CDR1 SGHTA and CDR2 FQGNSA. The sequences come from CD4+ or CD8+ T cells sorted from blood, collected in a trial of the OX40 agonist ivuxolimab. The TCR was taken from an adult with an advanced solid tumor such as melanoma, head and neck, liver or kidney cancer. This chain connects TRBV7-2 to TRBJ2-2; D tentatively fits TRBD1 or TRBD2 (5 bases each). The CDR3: CASSSGTTGELFF. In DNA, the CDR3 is TGTGCCAGCAGCTCAGGGACGACCGGGGAGCTGTTTTTT.